Following are 26 T cell receptor beta chains from one sample sequenced in a study of type 1 regulatory T cells. TCRdb recomputed calls from the reads with MiXCR, one row per CDR3 protein. This sample yields 55,000 to 65,000 distinct CDR3 sequences, of which approximately 60% are seen a single time; around 1.9% belongs to the top ten. Their antigens remain unidentified. The specimen was cultured non-Tr1 T cells, either the whole culture or a sorted T cell fraction (not recorded which). The receptors were sampled from a human donor in good health.

The rearrangement links TRBV7-8 to TRBJ2-1, with 9 bases that match TRBD1. Germline V gene lookup returns CDR1 SGHVS and CDR2 FQNEAQ. The CDR3 contains 16 residues. The trim removed 5 bases at V and 4 bases at J, leaving 9 bases unmatched. The CDR3 is CASSPGSTGGYNEQFF. CDR3 DNA: TGTGCCAGCAGCCCAGGTTCGACAGGGGGTTACAATGAGCAGTTCTTC.

The chain couples TRBV20-1 to TRBJ2-5; TRBD2 matches at 11 bases. Germline trimming cut 6 bases from V and 2 bases from J; bases unmatched to any gene: 2. The CDR3 has 13 residues. Germline CDR1 DFQATT, CDR2 SNEGSKA (reference sequence). CDR3 DNA: TGCAGTGCGGGACTAGCGGCACAAGAGACCCAGTACTTC. Residues: CSAGLAAQETQYF.

The rearrangement uses TRBV3-1 and TRBJ2-7, with D tentatively TRBD2 (7 bases). Germline V lookup: CDR1 LGHDT, CDR2 YNNKEL (reference sequence). V lost 6 bases to trimming and J lost 7 bases, with 10 bases between them. CDR3 size: 11 residues. The CDR3 sequence: CASRRGGEQYF. In nucleotides, the CDR3 is TGTGCCAGCAGAAGGGGGGGGGAGCAGTACTTC.

V is TRBV5-1 and J is TRBJ2-2; 13 bases line up with TRBD2. Germline CDR1 SGHRS, CDR2 YFSETQ. Unmatched junction bases numbered 4, after V lost 0 bases and J lost 5 bases. The CDR3 length is 17 residues. CDR3 residues: CASSLGLAGGGTGELFF. In nucleotides, the CDR3 is TGCGCCAGCAGCTTGGGACTAGCGGGAGGAGGTACCGGGGAGCTGTTTTTT.

This chain connects TRBV24-1 to TRBJ2-3, with TRBD2 matching over 9 bases. CDR1 and CDR2 from the germline V gene are KGHDR and SFDVKD. V shed 5 bases, J shed 4 bases, and the junction held 6 bases outside the gene matches. The CDR3 is made up of 15 amino acids. CDR3 protein: CATSGGSGRSDTQYF. CDR3 nucleotide sequence: TGTGCCACCAGTGGCGGTAGCGGGAGATCAGATACGCAGTATTTT.

J is TRBJ1-1 and V is TRBV5-1; the D is unclear. Germline values: CDR1 SGHRS, CDR2 YFSETQ. Between the trimmed V and J ends, which lost 3 bases and 3 bases, there was a span of 9 bases. The CDR3 spans 13 residues. The DNA for the CDR3 is TGCGCCAGCAGCTCTGGGATAGACACTGAAGCTTTCTTT. Its protein product is CASSSGIDTEAFF. Full variable domain (missing parts from reference TRBV5-1 and TRBJ1-1): KAGVTQTPRYLIKTRGQQVTLSCSPISGHRSVSWYQQTPGQGLQFLFEYFSETQRNKGNFPGRFSGRQFSNSRSEMNVSTLELGDSALYLCASSSGIDTEAFFGQGTRLTVV.

The chain recombines TRBV18 with TRBJ2-3; D is perhaps TRBD1 (6 bases). The CDR3 is 15 amino acids. The germline V gene encodes CDR1 KGHSH and CDR2 LQKENI. V lost 3 bases and J 4 bases, leaving 14 bases between the germline ends. This CDR3 is CASSPYRDYADTQYF. DNA of the CDR3: TGTGCCAGCTCACCGTACAGGGATTACGCAGATACGCAGTATTTT.

The chain links TRBV7-9 to TRBJ2-7; 10 nucleotides line up with TRBD2. V lost 5 bases and J lost 5; bases outside the gene matches: 6. The CDR3 extends over 14 amino acids. Germline loops: CDR1 SEHNR, CDR2 FQNEAQ (reference sequence). This CDR3 reads CASSTLAGSDEQYF. CDR3 in DNA: TGTGCCAGCAGCACACTAGCGGGATCCGACGAGCAGTACTTC.

The rearrangement links TRBV4-3 to TRBJ1-5; the match to TRBD1 covers 9 bases. CDR3 size: 17 residues. V trimming: 4 bases; J trimming: 5 bases; junction bases outside the gene matches: 12. Looked up from germline, CDR1 is LGHNA and CDR2 is YSLEER. CDR3 residues: CASSLKRPGQGDQPQHF. In DNA, the CDR3 is TGCGCCAGCAGCCTAAAGAGACCGGGACAGGGCGATCAGCCCCAGCATTTT.

The chain is built from TRBV7-6 and TRBJ1-4, with D hard to call. V lost 1 base to trimming and J lost 7 bases, with 13 bases between them. Germline V gene sequence: CDR1 SGHVS, CDR2 FNYEAQ. This CDR3 comprises 15 residues. Here the CDR3 DNA reads TGTGCCAGCAGCTTAGTGCCGGGATTCGGTGAAAAACTGTTTTTT. Protein product: CASSLVPGFGEKLFF.

The chain joins TRBV20-1 to TRBJ2-3, with 10 bases matching TRBD2. The trim removed 4 bases at V and 1 base at J, leaving 8 bases unmatched. Germline lookup yields CDR1 DFQATT and CDR2 SNEGSKA (reference sequence). The CDR3 covers 16 residues. CDR3 sequence: CSANKREGSGTDTQYF. The CDR3 DNA reads as TGCAGTGCTAATAAGCGGGAGGGCTCTGGCACAGATACGCAGTATTTT.

This clonotype was seen just once. The gene calls are TRBV6-6 and TRBJ2-3; 8 bases are shared with TRBD2. This CDR3 contains 14 residues. Germline V gene sequence: CDR1 MNHNY, CDR2 SVGAGI (reference sequence). The ends lost 1 base at V and 4 bases at J; junction bases unmatched: 1. In nucleotides, the CDR3 is TGTGCCAGCAGTTACTTGACTAGCGCAGATACGCAGTATTTT. This codes for CASSYLTSADTQYF.

This clonotype was observed once. The chain is built from TRBV15 and TRBJ1-2; D gene ambiguous. Trimming took off 5 bases at V and 2 bases at J, with 18 bases between the two ends. Germline-derived CDR1 and CDR2 are LNHNV and YYDKDF (reference sequence). The CDR3 loop spans 16 amino acids. As DNA, the CDR3 is TGTGCCACCAGCTACGAGGCGGGTCCACAGAACTATGGCTACACCTTC. It specifies CATSYEAGPQNYGYTF.

The chain recombines TRBV5-1 with TRBJ2-1, with 10 nucleotides matching TRBD1. V lost 4 bases, J lost 2 bases, and 9 bases stayed unmatched. The CDR3 extends over 17 amino acids. Germline V gene lookup returns CDR1 SGHRS and CDR2 YFSETQ. The CDR3 nucleotides are TGCGCCAGCAGCCAACCTGCGGGACAGGGGCCCTACAATGAGCAGTTCTTC. Amino acid sequence: CASSQPAGQGPYNEQFF.

The chain carries TRBV15 and TRBJ1-2; perhaps TRBD1 as D (5 bases). V lost 0 bases and J 4 bases, leaving 15 bases between the germline ends. CDR1 is LNHNV and CDR2 is YYDKDF in the germline V gene (reference sequence). The CDR3 runs to 16 residues. The CDR3 region is CATSRDRRGRSYGYTF. CDR3 bases: TGTGCCACCAGCAGAGATCGAAGGGGTCGGTCCTATGGCTACACCTTC.

This clonotype was seen only a few times. The chain is built from TRBV5-1 and TRBJ1-3, with D possibly TRBD1 on 5 matching bases. The CDR3 has 14 amino acids. Deletions cut 3 bases from V and 1 base from J, with 8 bases between. Per the germline V gene, CDR1 is SGHRS and CDR2 is YFSETQ. CDR3 bases: TGCGCCAGCAGCTCTCAGGGATCTGGAAACACCATATATTTT. Its translation is CASSSQGSGNTIYF.

The chain combines TRBV20-1 with TRBJ2-5; D may be TRBD1 (6 bases). V was shortened by 3 bases and J by 4 bases, with 12 bases between the two germline ends. CDR3 size: 13 residues. The V gene's germline CDR1 is DFQATT and CDR2 SNEGSKA (reference sequence). As DNA, the CDR3 is TGCAGTGCTAGGCACAGGGTTTTAGAGACCCAGTACTTC. Translated: CSARHRVLETQYF.

The V call is TRBV20-1, the J call TRBJ1-6, with 7 bases that match TRBD1. CDR1 and CDR2 from the germline V gene are DFQATT and SNEGSKA (reference sequence). The V segment lost 5 bases and the J segment 5 bases; nucleotides outside the gene matches: 6. CDR3 size: 14 residues. DNA of the CDR3: TGCAGTGCTCTTGACAGGGAGAATAATTCACCCCTCCACTTT. Its translation: CSALDRENNSPLHF.

This chain joins TRBV5-1 and TRBJ2-1; perhaps TRBD2 as D (5 bases). From germline, CDR1 is SGHRS and CDR2 YFSETQ. This CDR3 is built from 14 residues. The ends were cut back, 2 bases at V and 7 bases at J, with 13 bases in the middle. In DNA, the CDR3 is TGCGCCAGCAGCTTAAGTAGCGCCAAGAATGAGCAGTTCTTC. Its protein is CASSLSSAKNEQFF.

The chain has TRBV27 and TRBJ2-1, with 9 bases that match TRBD2. CDR3 length: 20 amino acids. Germline V gene sequence: CDR1 MNHEY, CDR2 SMNVEV (reference sequence). V gave up 3 bases and J gave up 1 base; unmatched junction bases: 16. The chain's CDR3 is CASSFKLPIYSGSSYNEQFF. The CDR3 region has the DNA TGTGCCAGCAGTTTCAAGTTGCCGATTTATAGCGGGAGTTCCTACAATGAGCAGTTCTTC.

Ten or more counts support this clonotype. CDR3 residues: CASSLAGISTDTQYF. The CDR3 region has the DNA TGCGCCAGCAGCTTGGCAGGGATTAGCACAGATACGCAGTATTTT. The rearrangement joins TRBV5-1 to TRBJ2-3, with D possibly TRBD1 on 5 matching bases. Trimming left V 0 bases short and J 0 bases short, with 8 bases between. The CDR3 totals 15 residues. Germline-derived CDR1 and CDR2 are SGHRS and YFSETQ.

This clonotype was seen once. V and J are TRBV3-1 and TRBJ2-5; 8 bases agree with TRBD2. Trimming cost V 2 bases and J 1 base; bases outside gene matches: 0. Germline lookup yields CDR1 LGHDT and CDR2 YNNKEL (reference sequence). The CDR3 totals 14 residues. Written as DNA, the CDR3 is TGTGCCAGCAGCCAACTAGCGGGCCAAGAGACCCAGTACTTC. Its protein product is CASSQLAGQETQYF.

A few counts support this clonotype. The chain recombines TRBV5-1 with TRBJ2-1; TRBD2 might be the D (6 bases). CDR3 length equals 15 residues. CDR1 SGHRS and CDR2 YFSETQ come from the germline V gene. V was cut by 0 bases and J by 0 bases, with 7 bases left in between. CDR3 region: CASSLGGDSYNEQFF. DNA of the CDR3: TGCGCCAGCAGCTTGGGCGGGGACTCCTACAATGAGCAGTTCTTC.

This clonotype was detected a few times. This rearrangement joins TRBV4-3 to TRBJ2-1; 10 bases align to TRBD2. The CDR3 is 16 amino acids. Germline CDR1 reads LGHNA; CDR2 reads YSLEER. J was trimmed by 7 bases and V by 4 bases; bases with no gene match: 10. The CDR3 DNA sequence: TGCGCCAGCAGCCCTAGCGGGAGAGGTGGAGGGAATGAGCAGTTCTTC. It specifies CASSPSGRGGGNEQFF.

The sample holds a few counts of this clonotype. The chain employs TRBV20-1 and TRBJ2-7, with D perhaps TRBD1 (5 bases). The CDR3 runs to 15 residues. The V end lost 5 bases, the J end lost 4 bases, and 21 bases lay between the germline ends. The germline CDR1 and CDR2 sequences are DFQATT and SNEGSKA (reference sequence). The DNA for the CDR3 is TGCAGTGCTGAGCCAATCGTCGGCAGGGATTACGAGCAGTACTTC. It codes for CSAEPIVGRDYEQYF.

The V gene is TRBV3-1, the J gene TRBJ1-3; the D gene is possibly TRBD1 (5 bases). The germline V gene encodes CDR1 LGHDT and CDR2 YNNKEL (reference sequence). V was clipped by 2 bases and J by 0 bases, with 11 bases between them. The CDR3 is made up of 16 amino acids. The CDR3 DNA sequence: TGTGCCAGCAGCCAAATCGGGACGGTCTCTGGAAACACCATATATTTT. Amino acid sequence: CASSQIGTVSGNTIYF.